A selection of T cell receptor beta chains follows, all from one sample in a study of blood T cell repertoires in COVID-19. Sequencing used immunoSEQ multiplex PCR; TCRdb keeps in-frame clones, though not all of them. The data hold 28,000 or so clones, with roughly nine tenths observed a single time. Sequences were obtained from peripheral blood. The receptors come from a human donor with active COVID-19. The donor label of this sample is uncertain. The CDR3 runs from the conserved cysteine through the conserved F or W. The D gene is left open where the match is weak. Clone size is not always given. Where it is, it says once, few, many or a class for expanded clones.

V: TRBV19
size: .
length: 14
D: .
J: TRBJ2-3
DNA: TGTGCCAGTAGTATCGGTCTAGCGAGAGATACGCAGTATTTT
CDR3: CASSIGLARDTQYF

V: TRBV19
size: .
length: 13
D: .
J: TRBJ2-3
DNA: TGTGCCAGTAGTTGGAGGGGCGGGGATACGCAGTATTTT
CDR3: CASSWRGGDTQYF

V: TRBV5-5
size: .
length: 13
D: .
J: TRBJ2-7
DNA: TGTGCCAGCAGCCCGGGCCTTCGGGAGGAGCAGTACTTC
CDR3: CASSPGLREEQYF

V: TRBV6-5
size: .
length: 16
D: .
J: TRBJ2-7
DNA: TGTGCCAGCAGTTACGAAGGGGCGCTCAGCTCCTACGAGCAGTACTTC
CDR3: CASSYEGALSSYEQYF

V: TRBV7-9
size: .
length: 13
D: .
J: TRBJ1-2
DNA: TGTGCCAGCAGCGGGGGCGCGGACTATGGCTACACCTTC
CDR3: CASSGGADYGYTF

V: TRBV5-1
size: .
length: 15
D: TRBD2
J: TRBJ2-3
DNA: TGCGCCAGCAGCTCAGTAGCGGGGATCACAGATACGCAGTATTTT
CDR3: CASSSVAGITDTQYF

V: TRBV15
size: .
length: 15
D: .
J: TRBJ2-3
DNA: TGTGCCACCAGCCCCCTGACTAGTCGCACAGATACGCAGTATTTT
CDR3: CATSPLTSRTDTQYF

V: TRBV10-2
size: .
length: 15
D: TRBD1
J: TRBJ1-5
DNA: TGCGCCAGCAGGGCGACCGGGACAGGGTATCAGCCCCAGCATTTT
CDR3: CASRATGTGYQPQHF

V: TRBV5-4
size: .
length: 16
D: TRBD2
J: TRBJ2-1
DNA: TGTGCCAGCAGCTGGAAGAAGACTAGCGGGAACAATGAGCAGTTCTTC
CDR3: CASSWKKTSGNNEQFF

V: TRBV7-2
size: once
length: 15
D: TRBD2
J: TRBJ2-5
DNA: TGTGCCAGCAGCTTAGAGCAACTAGCGGGGGGGACCCAGTACTTC
CDR3: CASSLEQLAGGTQYF

V: TRBV11-2
size: .
length: 15
D: TRBD2
J: TRBJ2-7
DNA: TGTGCCAGCAGCTTAGGAGCGGGAATAGCCTACGAGCAGTACTTC
CDR3: CASSLGAGIAYEQYF

V: TRBV7-2
size: .
length: 15
D: TRBD1
J: TRBJ2-2
DNA: TGTGCCAGCAGCTCACCGGGACAGGGGGCCGGGGAGCTGTTTTTT
CDR3: CASSSPGQGAGELFF

V: TRBV28
size: .
length: 19
D: TRBD2
J: TRBJ2-3
DNA: TGTGCCAGCAGTTTAGAGGGGTTAGGCGGGAGGGCCGAGGCAGATACGCAGTATTTT
CDR3: CASSLEGLGGRAEADTQYF

V: TRBV3-1/TRBV3-2
size: .
length: 19
D: .
J: TRBJ2-5
DNA: TGTGCCAGCAGCCAAGACGGAAGGATAGGGCGGGTTTCCCAAGAGACCCAGTACTTC
CDR3: CASSQDGRIGRVSQETQYF

V: TRBV10-3
size: .
length: 15
D: TRBD2
J: TRBJ2-7
DNA: TGTGCCATCAGGGATAGCGGGAGCAGCTCCTACGAGCAGTACTTC
CDR3: CAIRDSGSSSYEQYF

V: TRBV5-6
size: .
length: 15
D: .
J: TRBJ2-4
DNA: TGTGCCAGCAGCGCTCTAAGGGAGGACAAAAACATTCAGTACTTC
CDR3: CASSALREDKNIQYF

V: TRBV19
size: .
length: 16
D: .
J: TRBJ1-5
DNA: TGTGCCAGTAGTATAAGTCTCGGCAGGGAAAATCAGCCCCAGCATTTT
CDR3: CASSISLGRENQPQHF

V: TRBV5-1
size: .
length: 18
D: TRBD2
J: TRBJ2-3
DNA: TGCGCCAGCAGCTTGGGTAGCGGGAGGGGGAGAAGCACAGATACGCAGTATTTT
CDR3: CASSLGSGRGRSTDTQYF

V: TRBV2
size: .
length: 15
D: TRBD2
J: TRBJ2-1
DNA: TGTGCCAGCAGTGAAAGCCCTAGCGGGAGGGGGGAGCAGTTCTTC
CDR3: CASSESPSGRGEQFF

V: TRBV30
size: .
length: 13
D: TRBD1
J: TRBJ1-2
DNA: TGTGCCTGGAGCCAAGGACAGGGTTCTGGCTACACCTTC
CDR3: CAWSQGQGSGYTF

V: TRBV9
size: .
length: 15
D: .
J: TRBJ1-2
DNA: TGTGCCAGCAGCCTAAGCTACGGTGAGGGCGAGGGCTACACCTTC
CDR3: CASSLSYGEGEGYTF

V: TRBV12-3/TRBV12-4
size: few
length: 13
D: .
J: TRBJ2-7
DNA: TGTGCCAGCAGTGGACAGCCCTCCTACGAGCAGTACTTC
CDR3: CASSGQPSYEQYF

V: TRBV7-2
size: .
length: 15
D: TRBD2
J: TRBJ2-2
DNA: TGTGCCAGCAGCTTATTGGTGGGGGGGACCGGGGAGCTGTTTTTT
CDR3: CASSLLVGGTGELFF

V: TRBV11-2
size: .
length: 13
D: .
J: TRBJ1-5
DNA: TGTGCCAGCAGCTTTCAGGGCAATCAGCCCCAGCATTTT
CDR3: CASSFQGNQPQHF

V: TRBV7-2
size: .
length: 17
D: TRBD2
J: TRBJ2-2
DNA: TGTGCCAGCAGCGTCCTGGGACTAGCGGGGTCTAACGGGGAGCTGTTTTTT
CDR3: CASSVLGLAGSNGELFF

V: TRBV7-9
size: .
length: 14
D: TRBD1
J: TRBJ1-1
DNA: TGTGCCAGCAGCGTATCCCCAGGGGGGACTGAAGCTTTCTTT
CDR3: CASSVSPGGTEAFF

V: TRBV11-2
size: once
length: 13
D: .
J: TRBJ1-6
DNA: TGTGCCAGCAGCCCGGGGGATCTCTCACCCCTCCACTTT
CDR3: CASSPGDLSPLHF

V: TRBV3-1/TRBV3-2
size: .
length: 18
D: .
J: TRBJ2-3
DNA: TGTGCCAGCGGCGGAGGGGGCCGATTTTCTCCTAGCACAGATACGCAGTATTTT
CDR3: CASGGGGRFSPSTDTQYF

V: TRBV11-1
size: .
length: 15
D: .
J: TRBJ2-5
DNA: TGTGCCAGCAGCTTAGCTGCTCCGGGTCCGGAGACCCAGTACTTC
CDR3: CASSLAAPGPETQYF

V: TRBV5-1
size: .
length: 16
D: .
J: TRBJ2-7
DNA: TGCGCCAGCAGCAACCGAACAGGGGGTTCCGGGAGGGAGCAGTACTTC
CDR3: CASSNRTGGSGREQYF

V: TRBV19
size: .
length: 15
D: .
J: TRBJ1-6
DNA: TGTGCCAGTAGTATAAATCAGGCCGTGGATTCACCCCTCCACTTT
CDR3: CASSINQAVDSPLHF

V: TRBV18
size: .
length: 14
D: .
J: TRBJ2-1
DNA: TGTGCCAGCTCACCCCAGGATTTGAACAATGAGCAGTTCTTC
CDR3: CASSPQDLNNEQFF

V: TRBV7-2
size: .
length: 15
D: TRBD2
J: TRBJ2-1
DNA: TGTGCCAGCAGCTGGCTAGCGGGCGACTACAATGAGCAGTTCTTC
CDR3: CASSWLAGDYNEQFF

V: TRBV7-9
size: .
length: 12
D: TRBD2
J: TRBJ2-7
DNA: TGTGCCAGCAGCCGGGGGGTTTACGAGCAGTACTTC
CDR3: CASSRGVYEQYF

V: TRBV7-9
size: .
length: 15
D: TRBD2
J: TRBJ2-7
DNA: TGTGCCAGCAGCTTGGGCGGGGGGGCAACCTACGAGCAGTACTTC
CDR3: CASSLGGGATYEQYF

V: TRBV28
size: .
length: 15
D: TRBD2
J: TRBJ2-2
DNA: TGTGCCAGCAGTCTGACTAGCCCTAGGGCCGGGGAGCTGTTTTTT
CDR3: CASSLTSPRAGELFF